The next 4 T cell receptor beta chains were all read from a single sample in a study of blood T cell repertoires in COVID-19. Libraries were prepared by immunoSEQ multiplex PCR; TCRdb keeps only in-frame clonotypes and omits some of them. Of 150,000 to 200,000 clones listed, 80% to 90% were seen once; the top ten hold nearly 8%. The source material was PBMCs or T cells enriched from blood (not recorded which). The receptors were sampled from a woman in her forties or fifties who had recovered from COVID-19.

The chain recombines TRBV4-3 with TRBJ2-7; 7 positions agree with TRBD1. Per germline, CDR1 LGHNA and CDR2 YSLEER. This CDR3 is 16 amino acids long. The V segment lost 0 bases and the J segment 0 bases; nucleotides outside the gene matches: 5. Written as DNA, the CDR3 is TGCGCCAGCAGCCAAGATTTCTGGACAGGCTCCTACGAGCAGTACTTC. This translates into CASSQDFWTGSYEQYF.

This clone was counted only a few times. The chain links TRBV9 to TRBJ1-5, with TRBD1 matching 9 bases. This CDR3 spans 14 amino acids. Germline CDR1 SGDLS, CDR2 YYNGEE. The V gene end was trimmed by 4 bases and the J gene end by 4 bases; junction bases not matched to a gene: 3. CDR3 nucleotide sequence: TGTGCCAGCAGCACGGGACAGGGAAATCAGCCCCAGCATTTT. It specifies CASSTGQGNQPQHF.

The CDR3 nucleotides are TGTGCCAGCAGCTTAAACCCGGGAGGCTACACCTTC. Translating it yields CASSLNPGGYTF. The rearrangement links TRBV7-9 to TRBJ1-2; no definite D call. Trimming pared 2 bases from V and 8 bases from J, leaving 9 bases between. Germline values: CDR1 SEHNR, CDR2 FQNEAQ (reference sequence). CDR3 length: 12 residues.

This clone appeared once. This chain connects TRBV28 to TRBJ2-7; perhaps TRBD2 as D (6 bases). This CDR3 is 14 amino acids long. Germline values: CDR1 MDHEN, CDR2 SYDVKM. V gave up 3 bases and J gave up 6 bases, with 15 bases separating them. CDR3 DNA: TGTGCCAGCAGTTTCCCCGGAGGGTTCGGCGAGCAGTACTTC. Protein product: CASSFPGGFGEQYF.